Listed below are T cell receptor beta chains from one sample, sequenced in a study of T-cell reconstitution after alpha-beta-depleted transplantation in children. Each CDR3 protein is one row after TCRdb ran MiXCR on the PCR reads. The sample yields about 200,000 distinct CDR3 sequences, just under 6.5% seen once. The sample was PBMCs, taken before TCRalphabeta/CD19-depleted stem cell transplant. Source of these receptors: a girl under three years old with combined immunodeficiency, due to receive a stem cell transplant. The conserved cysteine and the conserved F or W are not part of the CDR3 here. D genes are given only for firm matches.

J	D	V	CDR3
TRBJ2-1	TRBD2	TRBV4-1	ASSQLAGLDEQF
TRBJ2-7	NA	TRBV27	ASSSGASYEQY
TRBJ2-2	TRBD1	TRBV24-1	ATSAPWQGVAGELF
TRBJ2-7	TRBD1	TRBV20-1	SADSDRGYEQY
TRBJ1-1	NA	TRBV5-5	ASSLGPIEAF
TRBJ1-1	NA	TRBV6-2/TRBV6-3	ASSIYGTEAF
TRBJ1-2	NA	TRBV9	ASSANYGYT
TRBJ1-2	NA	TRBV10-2	ASRSRGEPGYT
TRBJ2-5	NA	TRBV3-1	ASCGERDLQGIEETQY
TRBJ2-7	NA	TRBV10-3	AISEKDGTYEQY
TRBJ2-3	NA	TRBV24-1	ATSDPPTDTQY
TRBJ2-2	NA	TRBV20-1	SARGTGLEYTGELF
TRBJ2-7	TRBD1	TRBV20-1	SAAFRDRVGEQY
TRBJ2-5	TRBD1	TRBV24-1	ATSDDRGQETQY
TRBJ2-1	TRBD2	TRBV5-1	ASSLLLASSEEQF
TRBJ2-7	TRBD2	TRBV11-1	ASSSTSPPTSGRWGEQY